The sequence of this TCR beta chain was determined in a study of T-cell reconstitution after alpha-beta-depleted transplantation in children. Study-level points and caveats: A year had passed since transplant, and T-cell counts and diversity by then came mostly from newly produced T cells.

Unique molecular identifiers were used in preparing the TCRbeta library. MiXCR, run by TCRdb on the PCR reads, gives a single entry per CDR3 protein. This sample has fewer than 250,000 distinct CDR3 sequences, with approximately 17% found just once. Germline V gives CDR1 SEHNR, CDR2 FQNEAQ (reference sequence). The germline V and J ends were trimmed by 2 bases and 2 bases, with 12 bases remaining between them. There are 15 residues in the CDR3. This clonotype was observed a few times. Its antigen is currently unknown. The chain joins TRBV7-9 to TRBJ1-1; D remains unclear. The clonotype comes from a male patient under 10 years old who had a stem cell transplant for acute lymphoblastic leukemia, so the T cells may come from the graft donor. The sample consisted of PBMCs, mostly from graft donor cells, taken 360 days after TCRalphabeta/CD19-depleted stem cell transplant. CDR3 residues: CASSLPRLGNTEAFF. The CDR3 nucleotides read TGTGCCAGCAGCTTACCAAGGCTGGGCAACACTGAAGCTTTCTTT.